This passage covers 5 T cell receptor beta chains from one sample sequenced in a study of blood T cell repertoires in COVID-19. The protocol was immunoSEQ multiplex PCR, while the TCRdb copy is restricted to in-frame clones and leaves out a portion. The sample lists 200,000 to 250,000 clones, roughly 89% occurring once. The sequenced sample consisted of PBMCs or T cells enriched from blood (not recorded which). The receptors come from a man in his late teens or twenties with acute COVID-19.

The DNA of the CDR3 is TGTGCCAGCAGCTCAGGACAGAGCTCCTATAATTCACCCCTCCACTTT. This translates into CASSSGQSSYNSPLHF. The chain combines TRBV7-9 with TRBJ1-6, with D possibly matching TRBD1 (6 bases). Deletions cut 4 bases from V and 0 bases from J, with 10 bases between. The CDR3 runs 16 residues. Germline CDR1 and CDR2: SEHNR and FQNEAQ (reference sequence).

This clone was counted a single time. The J gene is TRBJ2-7, the V gene TRBV30, with a tentative D call TRBD1 (5 bases). Germline CDR1 reads GTSNPN; CDR2 reads SVGIG (reference sequence). V was clipped by 0 bases and J by 3 bases, with 15 bases between them. The CDR3 consists of 15 residues. Here the CDR3 reads CAWSVTIKGYYEQYF. The DNA of the CDR3 is TGTGCCTGGAGTGTGACGATTAAGGGGTACTACGAGCAGTACTTC. Supplemented by reference TRBV30 and TRBJ2-7, the full variable domain reads SQTIHQWPATLVQPVGSPLSLECTVEGTSNPNLYWYRQAAGRGLQLLFYSVGIGQISSEVPQNLSASRPQDRQFILSSKKLLLSDSGFYLCAWSVTIKGYYEQYFGPGTRLTVT.

The chain uses TRBV4-2 and TRBJ2-4; 11 positions agree with TRBD2. Trimming at V came to 4 bases and at J to 5 bases, leaving 10 bases not matched to a gene. The CDR3 is 17 amino acids. Per the germline V gene, CDR1 is LGHNA and CDR2 is YNFKEQ. CDR3 coding DNA: TGTGCCAGCAGCCCTTTGCTAGCGGGAGGCTCTCAAAACATTCAGTACTTC. It translates to CASSPLLAGGSQNIQYF.

This sequence joins TRBV28 and TRBJ2-3; TRBD2 is a possible D gene (6 bases). This CDR3 has 14 amino acids. Germline values: CDR1 MDHEN, CDR2 SYDVKM. Trimming removed 10 bases at V and 1 base at J, with 15 bases between. In DNA form, the CDR3 reads TGTGCCACCCGCTGGGGCGGGGGCACAGATACGCAGTATTTT. This translates into CATRWGGGTDTQYF.

This clone appeared once. The chain employs TRBV4-1 and TRBJ1-6, with D possibly matching TRBD1 (6 bases). CDR1 and CDR2 (germline): MGHRA, YSYEKL. The ends were cut back, 3 bases at V and 9 bases at J, with 9 bases in the middle. CDR3 length: 13 residues. CDR3 residues: CASSQGAGSPLHF. DNA for the CDR3: TGCGCCAGCAGCCAGGGGGCCGGTTCACCCCTCCACTTT.